The following is a T cell receptor (beta chain) sequence with its context. This entry comes from a study of cytomegalovirus exposure and HLA in healthy donors. PCR used 60 Vbeta primers and 13 Jbeta primers. Sequenced by immunoSEQ multiplex PCR; TCRdb stores in-frame clones only, minus some. The sample consists of over 150,000 clones, roughly 73% of them appearing once. The CDR3 runs to 14 residues. V dropped 3 bases and J dropped 1 base, with 7 bases sitting between them. Germline V gene lookup returns CDR1 MNHNS and CDR2 SASEGT. The chain combines TRBV6-1 with TRBJ1-5; no clear D gene. This clonotype was sampled from a male donor in good health and CMV-seronegative. The sequenced material came from PBMCs. The CDR3 is CASSEVGSNQPQHF. The CDR3 coding sequence is TGTGCCAGCAGTGAGGTGGGCAGCAATCAGCCCCAGCATTTT.